This record looks at one TCR beta chain sequence and its context. This clonotype is judged large (0.1 to 1%). Its antigen is still unknown. No much larger clonotype is one base removed from it; base qualities were not supplied. The sample belongs to a study of circulating CD8 cells and anti-PD-1 response in melanoma (dated by TCRdb to 2018 to 2021). General notes on the study: Patients received nivolumab intravenously at 3 mg/kg every 2 weeks. The melanoma cohort included about 13 patients, of whom seven received anti-PD-1 as first-line therapy and six had previously received targeted therapy or immunotherapy. Patients with complete or partial responses were classified as responders; those with stable or progressive disease (RECIST v1.1) as non-responders. The TCR repertoire analysis was performed on some 11 melanoma patients, comprising 7 non-responders and 4 responders. On on-treatment samples, PD-1 was detected using a biotinylated anti-human IgG4 antibody.

The paper as a whole reports these results and caveats: Both treatment-naive and previously treated patients were included in the cohort, and this mixing was noted by the authors as something that could influence results. Because tumor material was not accessible, tumor reactivity was instead assessed by peptide assays on expanded sorted subsets. Repertoires were largely private between subsets, with under 7.5% of TRB clonotypes shared at M1; sharing was highest between DPOS and TIGIT. Diversity was greatest in the DNEG repertoire, PD-1 and DPOS had similar and higher clonality, and TIGIT repertoires had the lowest diversity. The published TCR repertoire comparisons relied only on baseline and M1 samples from a small cohort that had few responders. Because of limited material, replicates were generally not included when the experiments were performed.

Using a BD FACSAria II cell sorter, four subsets defined by PD-1 and/or TIGIT were sorted out of live CD3+CD8+TCRalphabeta+ cells. To characterize how relevant each subset is to anti-PD-1 therapy response, circulating CD8 T cells were sorted into four subsets based on PD-1 and TIGIT expression. For each sorted CD8 T-cell subset, both the TCR alpha and TCR beta chains were sequenced. Peripheral blood was collected before the first anti-PD-1 injection, after two injections and after four injections. Ficoll gradient centrifugation was used to isolate PBMCs right away. Until use, PBMCs were stored frozen in liquid nitrogen in RPMI containing about 20% FCS and roughly 10% DMSO. After thawing, PBMCs were stained with a viability dye plus antibodies against CD3, CD8alpha, TCRalphabeta, PD-1 and TIGIT. The RNeasy Kit was used to extract total RNA, and all samples had a RIN greater than 7. The instrument given in TCRdb is NextSeq 500. Starting from about 15 ng of total RNA, TCR libraries were made with the QIAseq Immune Repertoire RNA Library Kit, Human TCR Panel. Sequencing of the TCR libraries was done on an Illumina NextSeq with a Mid Output V2 kit and asymmetric 261x41 paired-end reads. Every TCR library was diluted down to 4 nM, then pooled, denatured and loaded at about 0.92 pM. In the original analysis: The QIAGEN GeneGlobe Data Analysis Center was used to process TCR FASTQ files, and downstream analysis was done in R 3.5.2. Clonality was calculated as one minus the Shannon entropy normalized by the log of the number of unique productive sequences. Within each subset, Fisher exact tests at 5% FDR identified TRA or TRB clonotypes differing in abundance between baseline and M1. Differentially abundant clonotypes were grouped as emerging, expanding, contracting or non-expanding/contracting. Morisita's overlap index was used to measure how much repertoires overlapped between patients. TCRdb ran its own pipeline on the public reads, namely fastp trimming at Q25 and MiXCR clone calling, and kept in-frame beta chains. Every entry covers one CDR3 protein and lists the most common genes and DNA from its rows. TCRdb's processing, not the study's, gives the V and J calls here. Across this sample there are hundreds of distinct CDR3 sequences, with approximately 9% seen only once. The ten largest clonotypes hold 25% to 30% of the sample.

Sample: CD8+ T cells from PBMCs, taken at baseline or after one month of anti-PD-1 therapy (not recorded which). The sequence came from a human donor with melanoma.

The CDR3: CASEQGIGELFF. The nucleotides are TGTGCCAGCGAACAGGGTATCGGGGAGCTGTTTTTT. The sequence links TRBV25-1 to TRBJ2-2, with TRBD1 tentatively as D gene (6 bases match). The germline V gene gives CDR1 as MGHDK and CDR2 as SYGVNS. The V end loses 8 bases and the J end loses 7 bases, and a stretch of 11 bases separates them. Taken from cysteine to phenylalanine, the CDR3 has 12 residues. The only DNA kept is the CDR3, 36 bases in frame from the first base.